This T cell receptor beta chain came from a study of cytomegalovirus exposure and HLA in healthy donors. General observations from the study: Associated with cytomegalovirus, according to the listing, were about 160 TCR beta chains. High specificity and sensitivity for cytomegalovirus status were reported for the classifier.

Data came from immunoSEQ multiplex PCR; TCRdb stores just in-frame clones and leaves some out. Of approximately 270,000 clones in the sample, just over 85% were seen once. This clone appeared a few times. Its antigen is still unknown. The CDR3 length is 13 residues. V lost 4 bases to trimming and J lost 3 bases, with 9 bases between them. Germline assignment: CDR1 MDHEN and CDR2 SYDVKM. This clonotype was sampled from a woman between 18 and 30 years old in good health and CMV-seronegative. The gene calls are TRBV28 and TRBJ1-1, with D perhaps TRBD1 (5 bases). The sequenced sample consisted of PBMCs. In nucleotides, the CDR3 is TGTGCCAGCAGTTGGGGGACTTACACTGAAGCTTTCTTT. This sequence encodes CASSWGTYTEAFF.